This T cell receptor (beta chain) stems from a study of CD8 T cells in ankylosing spondylitis. Study outcomes and limitations: Within ankylosing spondylitis blood, a TCR beta motif made up of roughly eight highly homologous variants appeared to be characteristic.

Germline CDR1 reads MNHEY; CDR2 reads SMNVEV (reference sequence). J gave up 1 base and V 6 bases, and 15 bases lay outside the gene matches. The CDR3 spans 18 residues. As to this clonotype: What it binds is not known.

TCRdb processed the 5' RACE reads anew with MiXCR; each CDR3 protein has one entry. The data hold 160,000 or so distinct CDR3 sequences, with approximately 9% observed a single time. The sequence was obtained from a female donor with ankylosing spondylitis or in good health (not recorded which). What was sequenced was blood, either unsorted or a sorted T cell fraction (not recorded which). The chain joins TRBV27 to TRBJ2-3; TRBD1 aligns across 8 bases. The CDR3 nucleotides are TGTGCCAGCAGCAGCCCCGGGACAGGCCTTTCTGGCACAGATACGCAGTATTTT. Amino acid sequence: CASSSPGTGLSGTDTQYF.